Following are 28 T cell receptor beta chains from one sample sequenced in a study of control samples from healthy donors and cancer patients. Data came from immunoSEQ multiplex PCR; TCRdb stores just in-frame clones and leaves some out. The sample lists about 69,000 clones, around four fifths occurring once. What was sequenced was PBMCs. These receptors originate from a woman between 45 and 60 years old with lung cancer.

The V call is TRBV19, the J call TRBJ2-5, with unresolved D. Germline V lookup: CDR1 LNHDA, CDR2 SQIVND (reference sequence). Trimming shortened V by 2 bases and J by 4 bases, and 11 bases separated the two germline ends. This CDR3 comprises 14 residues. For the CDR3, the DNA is TGTGCCAGTAGTATATCCCCGATGGGAGAGACCCAGTACTTC. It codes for CASSISPMGETQYF.

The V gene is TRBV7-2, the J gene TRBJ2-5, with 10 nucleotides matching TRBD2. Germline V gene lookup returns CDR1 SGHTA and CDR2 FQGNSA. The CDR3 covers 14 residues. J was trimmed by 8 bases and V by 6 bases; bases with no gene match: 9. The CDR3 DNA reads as TGTGCCAGCAGTCTACTAGCGGGGAGCTCCACCCAGTACTTC. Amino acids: CASSLLAGSSTQYF.

CDR3 residues: CASSPRTDEAFF. The CDR3 DNA is TGTGCCAGCAGCCCCCGGACGGATGAAGCTTTCTTT. The chain joins TRBV25-1 to TRBJ1-1; D is ambiguous. This CDR3 region has 12 residues. Germline V gene sequence: CDR1 MGHDK, CDR2 SYGVNS. The V gene lost 6 bases and the J gene lost 7 bases, with 12 bases spanning the gap.

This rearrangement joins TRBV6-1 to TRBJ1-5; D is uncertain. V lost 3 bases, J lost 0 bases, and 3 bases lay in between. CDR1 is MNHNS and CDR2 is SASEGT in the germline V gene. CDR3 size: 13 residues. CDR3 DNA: TGTGCCAGCAGTGATAATAGCAATCAGCCCCAGCATTTT. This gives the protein CASSDNSNQPQHF.

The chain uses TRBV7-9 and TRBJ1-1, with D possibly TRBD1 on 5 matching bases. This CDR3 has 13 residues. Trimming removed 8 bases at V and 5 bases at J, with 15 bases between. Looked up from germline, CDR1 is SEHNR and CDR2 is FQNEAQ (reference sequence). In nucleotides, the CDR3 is TGTGCCAGCGGGGACGGCGGAGGAACTGAAGCTTTCTTT. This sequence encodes CASGDGGGTEAFF.

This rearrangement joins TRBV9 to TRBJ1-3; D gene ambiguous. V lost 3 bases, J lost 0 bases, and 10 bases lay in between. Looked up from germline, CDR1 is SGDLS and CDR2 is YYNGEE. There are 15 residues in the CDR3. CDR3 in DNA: TGTGCCAGCAGCGCAGGACCGGCCTCTGGAAACACCATATATTTT. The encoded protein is CASSAGPASGNTIYF. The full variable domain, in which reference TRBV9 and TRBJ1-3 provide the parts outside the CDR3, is DSGVTQTPKHLITATGQRVTLRCSPRSGDLSVYWYQQSLDQGLQFLIQYYNGEERAKGNILERFSAQQFPDLHSELNLSSLELGDSALYFCASSAGPASGNTIYFGEGSWLTVV.

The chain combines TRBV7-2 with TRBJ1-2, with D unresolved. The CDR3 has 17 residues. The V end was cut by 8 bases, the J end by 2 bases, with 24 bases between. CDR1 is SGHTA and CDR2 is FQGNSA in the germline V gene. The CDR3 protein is CASSPLAVLSGNYGYTF. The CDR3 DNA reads TGTGCCAGCTCCCCCTTGGCAGTCCTATCGGGGAACTATGGCTACACCTTC.

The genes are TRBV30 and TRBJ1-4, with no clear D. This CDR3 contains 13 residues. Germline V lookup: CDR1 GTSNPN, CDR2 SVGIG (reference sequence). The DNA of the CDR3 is TGTGCTATAGACGGCTCAACTAATGAAAAACTGTTTTTT. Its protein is CAIDGSTNEKLFF.

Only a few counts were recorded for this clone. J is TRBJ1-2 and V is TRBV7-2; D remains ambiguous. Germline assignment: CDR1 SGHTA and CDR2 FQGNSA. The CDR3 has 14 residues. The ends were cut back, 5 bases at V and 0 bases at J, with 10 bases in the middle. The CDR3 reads CASSLGSSNYGYTF. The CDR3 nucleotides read TGTGCCAGCAGCCTGGGATCTTCTAACTATGGCTACACCTTC.

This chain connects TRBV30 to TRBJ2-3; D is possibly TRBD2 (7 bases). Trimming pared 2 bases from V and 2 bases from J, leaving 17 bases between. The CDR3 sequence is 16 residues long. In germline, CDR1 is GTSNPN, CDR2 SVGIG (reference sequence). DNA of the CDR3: TGTGCCTGGAGTTGGCCTGACGGGGGGCTCACAGATACGCAGTATTTT. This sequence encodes CAWSWPDGGLTDTQYF.

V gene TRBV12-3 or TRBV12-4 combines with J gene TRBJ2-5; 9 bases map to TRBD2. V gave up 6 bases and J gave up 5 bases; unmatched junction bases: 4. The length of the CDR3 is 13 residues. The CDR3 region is CASRAGGPETQYF. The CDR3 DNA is TGTGCCAGCAGGGCGGGAGGGCCGGAGACCCAGTACTTC.

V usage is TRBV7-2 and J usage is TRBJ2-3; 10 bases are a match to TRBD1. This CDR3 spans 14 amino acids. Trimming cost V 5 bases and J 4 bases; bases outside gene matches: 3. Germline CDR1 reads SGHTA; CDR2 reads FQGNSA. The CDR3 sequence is CASSPGQGADTQYF. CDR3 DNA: TGTGCCAGCAGCCCTGGACAGGGGGCAGATACGCAGTATTTT.

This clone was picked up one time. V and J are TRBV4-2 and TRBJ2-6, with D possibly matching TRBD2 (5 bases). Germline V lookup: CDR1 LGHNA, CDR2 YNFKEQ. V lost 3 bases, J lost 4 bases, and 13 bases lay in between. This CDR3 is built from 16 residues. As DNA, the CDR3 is TGTGCCAGCAGCCAGGGAGACATAGCCGGGGCCAACGTCCTGACTTTC. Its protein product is CASSQGDIAGANVLTF.

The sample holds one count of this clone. CDR3 sequence (DNA): TGTGCCAGCAGTTTAGGGGGATCGGCTTTCTTT. Amino acid sequence: CASSLGGSAFF. This chain links TRBV27 with TRBJ1-1, with D possibly being TRBD1 (5 bases). Germline-derived CDR1 and CDR2 are MNHEY and SMNVEV (reference sequence). V shed 2 bases and J shed 11 bases, with 9 bases lying between them. CDR3 length equals 11 residues.

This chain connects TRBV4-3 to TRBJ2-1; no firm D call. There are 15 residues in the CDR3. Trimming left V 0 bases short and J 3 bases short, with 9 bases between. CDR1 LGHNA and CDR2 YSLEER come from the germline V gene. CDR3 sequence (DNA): TGCGCCAGCAGCCAAGATAAAGCGAGCTACAATGAGCAGTTCTTC. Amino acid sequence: CASSQDKASYNEQFF.

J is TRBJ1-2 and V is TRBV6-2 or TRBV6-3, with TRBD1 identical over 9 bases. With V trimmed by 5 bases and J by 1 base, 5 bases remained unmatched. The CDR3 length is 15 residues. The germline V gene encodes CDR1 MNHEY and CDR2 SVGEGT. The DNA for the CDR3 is TGTGCCAGCAGTGACCCGGGACAGGGTAACTATGGCTACACCTTC. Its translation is CASSDPGQGNYGYTF.

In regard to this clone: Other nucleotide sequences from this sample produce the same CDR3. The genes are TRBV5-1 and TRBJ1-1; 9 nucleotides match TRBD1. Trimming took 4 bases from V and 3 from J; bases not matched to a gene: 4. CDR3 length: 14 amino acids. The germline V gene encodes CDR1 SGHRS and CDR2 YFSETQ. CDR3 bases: TGCGCCAGCAGCCCGAGGACAGGGGACACTGAAGCTTTCTTT. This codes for CASSPRTGDTEAFF.

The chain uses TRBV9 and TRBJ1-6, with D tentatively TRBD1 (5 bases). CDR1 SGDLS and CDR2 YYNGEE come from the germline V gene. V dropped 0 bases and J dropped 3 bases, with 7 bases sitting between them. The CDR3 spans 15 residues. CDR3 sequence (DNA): TGTGCCAGCAGCGTAGGGGACGTCTATAATTCACCCCTCCACTTT. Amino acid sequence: CASSVGDVYNSPLHF.

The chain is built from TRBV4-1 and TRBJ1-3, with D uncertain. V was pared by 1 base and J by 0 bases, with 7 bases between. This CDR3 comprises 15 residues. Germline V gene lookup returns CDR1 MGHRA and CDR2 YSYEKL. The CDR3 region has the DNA TGCGCCAGCAGCCAAGTTTTAAGCTCTGGAAACACCATATATTTT. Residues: CASSQVLSSGNTIYF.

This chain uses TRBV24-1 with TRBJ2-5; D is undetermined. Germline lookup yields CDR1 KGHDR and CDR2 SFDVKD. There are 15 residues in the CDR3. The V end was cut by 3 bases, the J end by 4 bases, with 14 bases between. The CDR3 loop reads CATSDPIGPGETQYF. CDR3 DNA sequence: TGTGCCACCAGTGATCCCATCGGACCCGGAGAGACCCAGTACTTC.

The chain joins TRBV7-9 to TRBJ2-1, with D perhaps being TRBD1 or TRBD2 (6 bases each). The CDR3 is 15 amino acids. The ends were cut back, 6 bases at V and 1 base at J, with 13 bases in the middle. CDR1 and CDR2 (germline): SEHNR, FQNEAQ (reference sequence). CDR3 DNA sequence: TGTGCCAGCAGTTTCGAGGGGGGATCCTACAATGAGCAGTTCTTC. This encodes CASSFEGGSYNEQFF.

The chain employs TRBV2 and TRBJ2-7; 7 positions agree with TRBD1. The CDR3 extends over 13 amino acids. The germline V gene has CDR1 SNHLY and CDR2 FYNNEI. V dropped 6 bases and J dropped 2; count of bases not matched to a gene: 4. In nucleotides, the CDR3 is TGTGCCAGCAGGACCGGGACAGCCTACGAGCAGTACTTC. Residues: CASRTGTAYEQYF.

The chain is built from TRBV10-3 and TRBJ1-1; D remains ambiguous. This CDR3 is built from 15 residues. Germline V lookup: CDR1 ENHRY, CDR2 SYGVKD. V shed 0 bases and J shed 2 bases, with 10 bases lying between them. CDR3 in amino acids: CAISESVILNTEAFF. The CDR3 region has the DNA TGTGCCATCAGTGAGTCGGTTATATTAAACACTGAAGCTTTCTTT.

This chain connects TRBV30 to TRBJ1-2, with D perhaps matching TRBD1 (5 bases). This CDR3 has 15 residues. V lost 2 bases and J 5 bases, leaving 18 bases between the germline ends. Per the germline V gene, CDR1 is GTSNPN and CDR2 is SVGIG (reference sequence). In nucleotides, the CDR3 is TGTGCCTGGAGTATAGGGGACCGACTGAGTTATGGCTACACCTTC. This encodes CAWSIGDRLSYGYTF.

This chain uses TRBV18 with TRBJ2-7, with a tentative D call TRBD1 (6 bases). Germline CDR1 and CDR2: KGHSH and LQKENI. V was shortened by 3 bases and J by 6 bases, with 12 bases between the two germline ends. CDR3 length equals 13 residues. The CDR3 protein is CASSPGAQGEQYF. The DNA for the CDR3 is TGTGCCAGCTCACCGGGGGCTCAAGGCGAGCAGTACTTC.

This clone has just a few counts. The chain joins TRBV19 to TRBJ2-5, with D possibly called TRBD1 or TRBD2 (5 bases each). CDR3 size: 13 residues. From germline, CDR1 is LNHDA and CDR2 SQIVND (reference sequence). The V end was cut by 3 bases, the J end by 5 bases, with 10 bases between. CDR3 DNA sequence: TGTGCCAGTAGTATTCGGTGGGGGGAGACCCAGTACTTC. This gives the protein CASSIRWGETQYF.

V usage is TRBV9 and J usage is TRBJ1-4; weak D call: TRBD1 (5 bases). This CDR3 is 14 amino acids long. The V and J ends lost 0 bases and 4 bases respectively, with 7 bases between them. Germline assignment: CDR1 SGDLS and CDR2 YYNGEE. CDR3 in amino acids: CASSVGQYNEKLFF. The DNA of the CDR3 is TGTGCCAGCAGCGTAGGACAGTATAATGAAAAACTGTTTTTT.

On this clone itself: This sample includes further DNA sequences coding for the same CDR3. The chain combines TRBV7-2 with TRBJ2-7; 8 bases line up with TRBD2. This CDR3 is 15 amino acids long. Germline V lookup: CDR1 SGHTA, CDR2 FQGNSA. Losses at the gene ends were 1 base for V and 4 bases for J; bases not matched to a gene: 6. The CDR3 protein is CASSLGAGGQYEQYF. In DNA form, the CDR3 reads TGTGCCAGCAGCTTAGGGGCGGGGGGTCAATACGAGCAGTACTTC.